These 31 T cell receptor beta chains originate from one sample sequenced in a study of tumor and adjacent non-tumor tissue in lung cancer. This sample's RNA came from whole unsorted tissue. This non-tumor lung sample came from over 3 cm beyond the tumor edge. The library came from three nested PCR rounds adapted from ARM-PCR protocols. TCRdb reprocessed the multiplex PCR reads with MiXCR, giving one entry per CDR3 protein. Counted here are fewer than 100,000 distinct CDR3 sequences, approximately 81% occurring once; the ten biggest clones make up about 51%. The sample comprised distant non-tumor lung tissue. Source of these receptors: a man in his 60s with non-small cell lung cancer.

About this clonotype: No conserved phenylalanine or tryptophan ends this CDR3, so it is likely a read error. V usage is TRBV11-2 and J usage is TRBJ1-1; D gene unclear. CDR1 SGHAT and CDR2 FQNNGV come from the germline V gene. This CDR3 is built from 14 residues. CDR3 sequence (DNA): TGTGCCAGTAGCTTAGTCGGGAGGGCTACTGAAGCTTTCTCT. It yields the protein CASSLVGRATEAFS.

This clonotype was seen a handful of times. This may come from a read error, since a much larger clone is one base off. The chain couples TRBV12-3 or TRBV12-4 to TRBJ1-1; tentative D call: TRBD1 (6 bases). This CDR3 spans 13 amino acids. The CDR3 here is CASSRGGNTETFF. As DNA, the CDR3 is TGTGCCAGCAGCAGAGGGGGGAACACTGAAACTTTCTTT.

A remark on this clonotype: The conserved closing phenylalanine or tryptophan is absent in this CDR3, likely reflecting a read error. The chain combines TRBV11-2 with TRBJ2-2, with D unclear. CDR1 and CDR2 (germline): SGHAT, FQNNGV. CDR3 length equals 15 residues. CDR3 coding DNA: TGTGCCAGCAGCGAAGGTTGCCGAAGCACCTGGGAGCTGTTTTTA. Its protein is CASSEGCRSTWELFL.

With regard to this clonotype: Germline is not matched at one junction end, which may reflect a read error. The genes are TRBV11-3 and TRBJ2-3; 9 nucleotides agree with TRBD1. The CDR3 runs 15 residues. Germline V gene sequence: CDR1 SGHNT, CDR2 YENEEA. The DNA of the CDR3 is TGTGCCAGCAGCTTAGATATGGGACAGGGAGATACGCACTATTTT. The encoded protein is CASSLDMGQGDTHYF. Filled out from reference TRBV11-3 and TRBJ2-3, the complete variable domain reads EAGVVQSPRYKIIEKKQPVAFWCNPISGHNTLYWYLQNLGQGPELLIRYENEEAVDDSQLPKDRFSAERLKGVDSTLKIQPAELGDSAVYLCASSLDMGQGDTHYFGPGTRLTVL.

The gene calls are TRBV2 and TRBJ1-1; D gene uncertain. Germline assignment: CDR1 SNHLY and CDR2 FYNNEI. The CDR3 covers 14 residues. V gave up 0 bases and J gave up 5 bases, with 10 bases separating them. CDR3 loop: CASSEARSGTEAFF. CDR3 nucleotide sequence: TGTGCCAGCAGTGAAGCGAGGAGTGGAACTGAAGCTTTCTTT. The full variable domain, with the rest looked up from reference TRBV2 and TRBJ1-1, is EPEVTQTPSHQVTQMGQEVILRCVPISNHLYFYWYRQILGQKVEFLVSFYNNEISEKSEIFDDQFSVERPDGSNFTLKIRSTKLEDSAMYFCASSEARSGTEAFFGQGTRLTVV.

The chain has TRBV6-4 and TRBJ2-3, with D tentatively TRBD1 (5 bases). CDR3 length: 13 residues. Trimming shortened V by 4 bases and J by 3 bases, and 8 bases separated the two germline ends. Germline CDR1 MRHNA, CDR2 SNTAGT. CDR3 loop: CASSGGNTDTQYF. CDR3 sequence (DNA): TGTGCCAGCAGTGGGGGCAATACAGATACGCAGTATTTT.

In its sample, this clonotype was seen many times. The chain carries TRBV4-2 and TRBJ2-3; TRBD1 matches at 9 bases. The V and J ends lost 0 bases and 2 bases, in that order; junction bases with no gene match: 3. The CDR3 loop spans 16 amino acids. Germline loops: CDR1 LGHNA, CDR2 YNFKEQ. The CDR3 loop is CASSQDGQGSTDTQYF. The CDR3, as DNA: TGTGCCAGCAGCCAAGATGGACAGGGGTCCACAGATACGCAGTATTTT.

This clonotype was picked up a small number of times. This may arise from a read error, as a much more abundant clone is one base away. Because the CDR3's place on the DNA is in doubt, the DNA is left out and the CDR3 is given as listed by TCRdb. The chain combines TRBV29-1 with TRBJ1-5. Germline lookup yields CDR1 SQVTM and CDR2 ANQGSEA. The CDR3 spans 13 amino acids, including both terminal residues. CDR3 region: CSVGGGSGQPLHF.

V usage is TRBV13 and J usage is TRBJ2-2; unclear D gene. CDR1 is PRHDT, CDR2 FYEKMQ, per germline (reference sequence). V was clipped by 8 bases and J by 6 bases, with 7 bases between them. This CDR3 is built from 11 residues. CDR3 bases: TGTGCCAGCCGGCCGGCCGGGGAGCTGTTTTTT. This codes for CASRPAGELFF.

The genes are TRBV29-1 and TRBJ2-1; weak D call: TRBD2 (6 bases). This CDR3 region has 12 residues. Germline V lookup: CDR1 SQVTM, CDR2 ANQGSEA. The V end was cut by 0 bases, the J end by 12 bases, with 12 bases between. In nucleotides, the CDR3 is TGCAGCGTTGAAGATCACACGGGAGTGCAGTTCTTC. Protein product: CSVEDHTGVQFF.

In regard to this clonotype: Its ends do not fully match the called genes, so a read error is possible. This rearrangement joins TRBV20-1 to TRBJ2-1, with TRBD2 matching over 8 bases. Germline V gene data show CDR1 as DFQATT and CDR2 as SNEGSKA (reference sequence). This CDR3 comprises 14 residues. Here the CDR3 reads CSARGGMDYNKQFF. The CDR3 region has the DNA TGCAGTGCTCGGGGGGGAATGGATTACAATAAGCAGTTCTTC.

CDR3 region: CASSLGLVDFSSYNEQFF. DNA for the CDR3: TGCGCCAGCAGCTTGGGGTTAGTGGACTTCAGCTCCTACAATGAGCAGTTCTTC. The rearrangement uses TRBV5-1 and TRBJ2-1; possible D gene TRBD2, 5 bases. The CDR3 has 18 amino acids. Trimming took off 0 bases at V and 0 bases at J, with 16 bases between the two ends. CDR1 and CDR2 from the germline V gene are SGHRS and YFSETQ.

About this clonotype itself: A junction boundary mismatches the germline segment, possibly from a read error. V gene TRBV4-2 combines with J gene TRBJ2-1, with D possibly being TRBD2 (5 bases). CDR3 size: 15 residues. Germline CDR1 is LGHNA and CDR2 is YNFKEQ. The DNA of the CDR3 is TGTGCCAGCAGCCAAGATCGAGGAGACTATAATGACCAGTTCTTC. It yields the protein CASSQDRGDYNDQFF.

As concerns this clonotype: At one of its ends the junction is not consistent with the germline gene, which may arise from a read error. V is TRBV20-1 and J is TRBJ2-1; D possibly matches TRBD1 or TRBD2 (8 bases each). CDR1 DFQATT and CDR2 SNEGSKA come from the germline V gene (reference sequence). CDR3 length equals 14 residues. The CDR3 coding sequence is TGCAGCGCTAGAGTTCGGGGGGGACAGGCTGAGCAGTTTTTC. Translated: CSARVRGGQAEQFF.

Points on this clonotype: At one end, the junction sequence differs from germline, possibly due to a read error. The J gene is TRBJ2-5, the V gene TRBV6-5; 8 bases align to TRBD2. Germline V gene sequence: CDR1 MNHEY, CDR2 SVGAGI. The CDR3 length is 16 residues. CDR3 DNA: TGTGCCAGCAGTTCGGGGCGGCGGGAGGATCAAGAGACCAAGTACTTC. This encodes CASSSGRREDQETKYF.

As regards this clonotype: The CDR3 does not end in the conserved phenylalanine or tryptophan, so this is likely a read error. The chain joins TRBV6-5 to TRBJ1-1; D is uncertain. The CDR3 loop spans 14 amino acids. V lost 6 bases to trimming and J lost 4 bases, with 15 bases between them. Germline CDR1 and CDR2: MNHEY and SVGAGI. The CDR3 sequence: CASRRASMTTEAFC. CDR3 bases: TGTGCCAGCAGGAGGGCCTCCATGACCACTGAAGCTTTCTGT.

The chain employs TRBV20-1 and TRBJ1-6, with D maybe TRBD1 (5 bases). The CDR3 consists of 16 residues. Germline V CDR1 and CDR2: DFQATT, SNEGSKA (reference sequence). Deletions cut 8 bases from V and 8 bases from J, with 25 bases between. CDR3 protein: CSSGDSGGFSDSPLHF. The DNA of the CDR3 is TGCAGTTCTGGAGATTCGGGGGGTTTCTCGGATTCACCCCTCCACTTT.

On this clonotype itself: Since no conserved phenylalanine or tryptophan closes the CDR3, a read error is the likely cause. The chain carries TRBV6-5 and TRBJ1-1; TRBD1 might be the D (5 bases). CDR3 size: 14 residues. Germline values: CDR1 MNHEY, CDR2 SVGAGI. The CDR3 DNA sequence: TGTGGCAGCAGTTTCTCGCTAGGGGTCACTGAAGCTTTCTCT. As protein: CGSSFSLGVTEAFS.

The chain uses TRBV11-3 and TRBJ2-3; D tentatively fits TRBD1 or TRBD2 (6 bases each). The CDR3 runs to 15 residues. CDR1 SGHNT and CDR2 YENEEA come from the germline V gene. V shed 6 bases and J shed 11 bases, with 24 bases lying between them. CDR3 sequence reads: CASSFVRGARDGQYF. The DNA of the CDR3 is TGTGCCAGCAGTTTCGTGAGGGGGGCGAGGGATGGGCAGTATTTT.

In the case of this clonotype: The junction does not match germline at one end; this may be a read error. The chain carries TRBV11-2 and TRBJ2-6; TRBD1 matches 7 bases. The CDR3 is 19 amino acids. Germline loops: CDR1 SGHAT, CDR2 FQNNGV. CDR3 in DNA: TGTGCCAGCAGTTTAGTTCCAAAGGACAGGCCCTTTGGGTCCAACGTCCTGACTTTC. It codes for CASSLVPKDRPFGSNVLTF.

With respect to this clonotype: The junction differs from germline at one of its ends, possibly a read error. J is TRBJ2-1 and V is TRBV20-1, with 9 bases that match TRBD1. The germline V gene encodes CDR1 DFQATT and CDR2 SNEGSKA (reference sequence). CDR3 length: 12 amino acids. CDR3: CNTRDRADEQSF. CDR3 coding DNA: TGCAATACTAGGGACAGGGCCGATGAGCAGTCCTTC.

The rearrangement uses TRBV11-3 and TRBJ2-2; 9 nucleotides align to TRBD2. Germline assignment: CDR1 SGHNT and CDR2 YENEEA. Trimming removed 11 bases from V and 6 bases from J; junction bases left unmatched: 22. The CDR3 covers 18 residues. CDR3 region: CAGISRRAGGYRAGELFF. The CDR3 DNA reads as TGTGCCGGCATCTCCCGGAGAGCGGGAGGATACAGAGCCGGGGAGCTGTTTTTT. The variable domain in full, with the rest retrieved from reference TRBV11-3 and TRBJ2-2, is EAGVVQSPRYKIIEKKQPVAFWCNPISGHNTLYWYLQNLGQGPELLIRYENEEAVDDSQLPKDRFSAERLKGVDSTLKIQPAELGDSAVYLCAGISRRAGGYRAGELFFGEGSRLTVL.

A note on this clonotype: Compared with germline, one end of the junction differs, possibly owing to a read error. The V and J genes are TRBV11-2 and TRBJ2-5; 7 bases line up with TRBD1. The CDR3 has 14 residues. The germline V gene encodes CDR1 SGHAT and CDR2 FQNNGV. CDR3 in amino acids: CTGSSGQVQVTQYF. CDR3 in DNA: TGTACCGGAAGCTCTGGACAGGTCCAAGTGACCCAGTACTTC. The full variable domain, in which reference TRBV11-2 and TRBJ2-5 provide the parts outside the CDR3, is EAGVAQSPRYKIIEKRQSVAFWCNPISGHATLYWYQQILGQGPKLLIQFQNNGVVDDSQLPKDRFSAERLKGVDSTLKIQPAKLEDSAVYLCTGSSGQVQVTQYFGPGTRLLVL.

With regard to this clonotype: One base away lies a much larger clone, so this may be a sequencing read error. This rearrangement joins TRBV6-2 or TRBV6-3 to TRBJ2-6; D not resolved. Looked up from germline, CDR1 is MNHEY and CDR2 is SVGEGT. CDR3 length: 14 residues. The CDR3, as DNA: TGTGCCAGCAGTTACTCCTCTAGGGCCAACGTCCTGACTTTC. Encoded protein: CASSYSSRANVLTF.

J is TRBJ2-5 and V is TRBV7-2; 11 bases map to TRBD2. The CDR3 consists of 15 residues. Germline CDR1 and CDR2: SGHTA and FQGNSA. Germline trimming cut 4 bases from V and 2 bases from J; bases unmatched to any gene: 3. The CDR3 nucleotides read TGTGCCAGCAGCTGGACTAGCGGGTCTCAAGAGACCCAGTACTTC. Translating it yields CASSWTSGSQETQYF.

Remarks on this clonotype: The junction departs from germline at one end; a sequencing error may be responsible. The rearrangement uses TRBV20-1 and TRBJ2-1, with a possible D match to TRBD1 (6 bases). Germline assignment: CDR1 DFQATT and CDR2 SNEGSKA (reference sequence). This CDR3 region has 12 residues. CDR3 loop: CIASRPGDEQFF. The CDR3 DNA follows: TGCATTGCTAGTCGCCCAGGGGATGAGCAGTTCTTC.

About this clonotype: The junction and the germline gene differ at one end; a read error may be behind it. The chain links TRBV6-1 to TRBJ1-2; D gene uncertain. Germline V lookup: CDR1 MNHNS, CDR2 SASEGT. CDR3 length equals 15 residues. CDR3 nucleotides: TGTGCCAGCATCCTACTGGCAGGCCATAACTATGGCTACACATTC. Its protein product is CASILLAGHNYGYTF.

This clonotype was observed a single time. One end of the junction is discordant with germline, which a read error may explain. The chain uses TRBV6-6 and TRBJ2-7; the D is unclear. This CDR3 contains 12 residues. The V gene's germline CDR1 is MNHNY and CDR2 SVGAGI (reference sequence). DNA of the CDR3: TGTGCCAACAGTCCGAGGTACTACGAGCAGTACTTC. It encodes CANSPRYYEQYF.

About this clonotype itself: The junction departs from the called germline gene at one end, perhaps through a read error. The rearrangement links TRBV29-1 to TRBJ2-7; 7 bases fit TRBD1. The CDR3 has 12 residues. The germline gives CDR1 SQVTM, CDR2 ANQGSEA. CDR3 in amino acids: CNVVQGTHEQYF. Here the CDR3 DNA reads TGCAACGTTGTACAGGGGACCCACGAGCAGTACTTC.

A note on this clonotype: This sequence may be a read error, since a much larger clone differs from it by one base. The chain employs TRBV11-2 and TRBJ2-7; 7 bases are a match to TRBD2. CDR1 and CDR2 from the germline V gene are SGHAT and FQNNGV. This CDR3 is 15 amino acids long. This chain's CDR3 is CASSISGGLSYEKYF. The CDR3 DNA reads TGTGCCAGCAGTATTTCGGGAGGACTCTCCTACGAGAAGTACTTC. Together with reference TRBV11-2 and TRBJ2-7, the CDR3 gives the full variable domain: EAGVAQSPRYKIIEKRQSVAFWCNPISGHATLYWYQQILGQGPKLLIQFQNNGVVDDSQLPKDRFSAERLKGVDSTLKIQPAKLEDSAVYLCASSISGGLSYEKYFGPGTRLTVT.

The J gene is TRBJ2-5, the V gene TRBV11-3; 8 positions agree with TRBD2. Germline V CDR1 and CDR2: SGHNT, YENEEA. The CDR3 is made up of 17 amino acids. Trimming cost V 10 bases and J 1 base; bases outside gene matches: 17. The CDR3 DNA reads as TGTGCCACCAGATTAGGGTCCAGCGGGGGATCCCAAGAGACCCAGTACTTC. Its protein product is CATRLGSSGGSQETQYF.